The T cell receptor beta chain described here comes from a study of molecular identifiers for immune sequencing clone quantification. Each CDR3 protein is one row after TCRdb ran MiXCR on the PCR reads. Here the sample spans 490,000 or so distinct CDR3 sequences, roughly 24% being singletons. This clonotype was observed at least ten times. The sequenced sample consisted of naive CD8+ T cells from blood, with Jurkat cell RNA spiked in. As for subset: FACS-sorted CD8+CD4-CCR7+CD45RA+ naive T cells. This receptor was obtained from a human donor in good health. Some libraries in this study had Jurkat cell RNA spiked in.

CDR3 coding DNA: TGTGCCAGCAGCGTAGGGTCGGGAGGATCCTACGAGCAGTACTTC. It yields the protein CASSVGSGGSYEQYF. The V call is TRBV9, the J call TRBJ2-7; 7 nucleotides match TRBD2. This CDR3 is built from 15 residues. CDR1 is SGDLS, CDR2 YYNGEE, per germline. The V segment lost 0 bases and the J segment 1 base; nucleotides outside the gene matches: 4. The entire variable domain, with the rest obtained from reference TRBV9 and TRBJ2-7, is as follows: DSGVTQTPKHLITATGQRVTLRCSPRSGDLSVYWYQQSLDQGLQFLIQYYNGEERAKGNILERFSAQQFPDLHSELNLSSLELGDSALYFCASSVGSGGSYEQYFGPGTRLTVT.